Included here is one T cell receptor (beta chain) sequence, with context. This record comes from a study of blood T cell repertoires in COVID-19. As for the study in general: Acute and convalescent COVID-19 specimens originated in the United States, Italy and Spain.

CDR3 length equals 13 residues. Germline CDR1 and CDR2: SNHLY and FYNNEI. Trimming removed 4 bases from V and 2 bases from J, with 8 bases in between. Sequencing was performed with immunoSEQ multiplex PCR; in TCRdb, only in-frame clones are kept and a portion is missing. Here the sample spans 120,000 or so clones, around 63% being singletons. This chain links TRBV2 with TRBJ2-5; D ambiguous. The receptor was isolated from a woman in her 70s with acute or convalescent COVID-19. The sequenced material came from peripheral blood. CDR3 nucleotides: TGTGCCAGCAGTGGGCAGAAGCAAGAGACCCAGTACTTC. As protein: CASSGQKQETQYF.